A selection of T cell receptor beta chains follows, all from one sample in a study of cytomegalovirus exposure and HLA in healthy donors. Using immunoSEQ multiplex PCR, the repertoire was profiled, and TCRdb retains in-frame clones only, with some absent. The profile shows under 130,000 clones, roughly 78% of them singletons. Material for sequencing was PBMCs. These receptors were collected from a woman aged 40 to 49 in good health and CMV-seronegative. The CDR3 runs from the conserved cysteine through the conserved F or W. The D gene is left open where the match is weak. Size is stated for part of the rows, as once, few or many counts, or as a class when the clone is expanded.

TRBJ2-3 NA TRBV5-4 NA CASSLIRGTDTQYF TGTGCCAGCAGCTTGATACGGGGCACAGATACGCAGTATTTT
TRBJ2-7 NA TRBV7-8 TRBD2 CASSSKARLAGVYEQYF TGTGCCAGCAGCTCCAAAGCTAGACTAGCGGGAGTGTACGAGCAGTACTTC
TRBJ2-2 NA TRBV7-2 TRBD2 CATLWLAGVINTGELFF TGTGCCACCCTGTGGCTAGCGGGAGTTATAAACACCGGGGAGCTGTTTTTT
TRBJ2-7 NA TRBV6-1 NA CASRNPGSYEQYF TGTGCCAGCAGAAACCCCGGTTCCTACGAGCAGTACTTC
TRBJ2-5 NA TRBV28 NA CASSLEGLETQYF TGTGCCAGCAGTTTAGAGGGACTGGAGACCCAGTACTTC
TRBJ1-2 NA TRBV5-1 TRBD1 CASSFGTENNYGYTF TGCGCCAGCAGCTTCGGGACAGAAAATAACTATGGCTACACCTTC
TRBJ1-1 NA TRBV5-1 NA CASSYIRDTEAFF TGCGCCAGCAGCTACATCCGGGACACTGAAGCTTTCTTT
TRBJ1-2 NA TRBV7-2 NA CASSSRGQSHNYGYTF TGTGCCAGCAGCTCCCGAGGGCAGTCACATAACTATGGCTACACCTTC
TRBJ2-5 NA TRBV11-2 NA CASSLDRGGGLQETQYF TGTGCCAGCAGCTTAGATCGTGGCGGGGGCCTCCAAGAGACCCAGTACTTC
TRBJ2-1 once TRBV27 TRBD2 CASSLKRLAGGFPYNEQFF TGTGCCAGCAGTCTTAAGCGACTAGCGGGGGGGTTCCCCTACAATGAGCAGTTCTTC
TRBJ1-1 NA TRBV5-1 NA CASSSETEAFF TGCGCCAGCAGCTCGGAGACTGAAGCTTTCTTT
TRBJ1-2 NA TRBV7-9 TRBD1 CASSDPGTGGFNYGYTF TGTGCCAGCAGCGACCCCGGGACAGGGGGTTTTAACTATGGCTACACCTTC
TRBJ2-3 once TRBV7-2 TRBD2 CASSSITLAVSTDTQYF TGTGCCAGCAGCTCGATTACACTAGCGGTTAGCACAGATACGCAGTATTTT
TRBJ1-2 NA TRBV6-5 NA CVSRGLDGYTF TGTGTCTCGAGAGGTCTGGATGGCTACACCTTC
TRBJ2-5 NA TRBV5-1 TRBD2 CASSLGAGPTETQYF TGCGCCAGCAGCTTGGGAGCGGGGCCGACGGAGACCCAGTACTTC
TRBJ2-7 NA TRBV5-1 NA CASSLELDTYEQYF TGCGCCAGCAGCTTGGAACTAGACACCTACGAGCAGTACTTC
TRBJ2-7 NA TRBV30 TRBD1 CAWSGQGDEQYF TGTGCCTGGAGTGGGCAGGGGGACGAGCAGTACTTC
TRBJ2-7 NA TRBV6-1 NA CASSEMSSYEQYF TGTGCCAGCAGTGAAATGTCTTCCTACGAGCAGTACTTC
TRBJ2-2 NA TRBV5-4 NA CASSPPETGNTGELFF TGTGCCAGCAGCCCCCCCGAGACAGGGAACACCGGGGAGCTGTTTTTT
TRBJ1-5 few TRBV19 NA CASSIGTGNNQPQHF TGTGCCAGTAGTATAGGAACAGGGAACAATCAGCCCCAGCATTTT
TRBJ2-7 NA TRBV28 NA CASSLRARAYEQYF TGTGCCAGCAGTTTACGGGCGCGGGCCTACGAGCAGTACTTC
TRBJ2-7 NA TRBV30 NA CAWSLDGAYEQYF TGTGCCTGGAGTCTAGACGGGGCCTACGAGCAGTACTTC
TRBJ1-3 NA TRBV19 NA CASTPGGGSGNTIYF TGTGCCAGTACCCCCGGGGGGGGCTCTGGAAACACCATATATTTT
TRBJ1-5 NA TRBV30 NA CAWTRGAEGQPQHF TGTGCCTGGACCAGGGGCGCCGAAGGGCAGCCCCAGCATTTT
TRBJ2-3 NA TRBV5-4 NA CASSLPSETSGTDTQYF TGCGCCAGCAGCTTGCCATCCGAGACTAGTGGCACAGATACGCAGTATTTT
TRBJ2-5 NA TRBV30 NA CAWSVGQQETQYF TGTGCCTGGAGTGTAGGACAGCAAGAGACCCAGTACTTC
TRBJ1-1 NA TRBV28 NA CATKGGVTEAFF TGTGCCACCAAGGGGGGGGTCACTGAAGCTTTCTTT
TRBJ2-1 once TRBV30 NA CAWSTGPGDEQFF TGTGCCTGGAGTACAGGCCCTGGGGATGAGCAGTTCTTC
TRBJ1-1 NA TRBV9 NA CASSAGGGVGTEAFF TGTGCCAGCAGCGCGGGGGGAGGGGTAGGGACTGAAGCTTTCTTT
TRBJ2-1 NA TRBV7-2 NA CASSPRYNEQFF TGTGCCAGCAGCCCACGGTACAATGAGCAGTTCTTC
TRBJ1-1 NA TRBV28 NA CASSLSHLGDTEAFF TGTGCCAGCAGTTTATCCCACCTAGGGGACACTGAAGCTTTCTTT
TRBJ1-1 NA TRBV5-4 TRBD1 CASSRDRELEAFF TGTGCCAGCAGCCGGGACAGGGAACTTGAAGCTTTCTTT
TRBJ1-4 few TRBV28 TRBD1 CASSPDRASNEKLFF TGTGCCAGCAGCCCCGACAGGGCCTCTAATGAAAAACTGTTTTTT
TRBJ1-2 NA TRBV9 NA CASSVATPPYGYTF TGTGCCAGCAGCGTAGCTACCCCACCCTATGGCTACACCTTC
TRBJ2-2 few TRBV20-1 NA CSARGEMGLFF TGCAGTGCCAGGGGGGAGATGGGTCTGTTTTTT
TRBJ1-1 NA TRBV10-1 TRBD1 CASSPPTGGDFLYTEAFF TGCGCCAGCAGCCCCCCGACAGGGGGCGATTTTCTTTATACTGAAGCTTTCTTT
TRBJ2-3 few TRBV30 TRBD1 CAWNAGTDTDTQYF TGTGCCTGGAACGCCGGGACAGACACAGATACGCAGTATTTT
TRBJ1-6 NA TRBV9 TRBD1 CASSRTGSSYNSPLHF TGTGCCAGCAGCCGGACAGGGAGCTCCTACAATTCACCCCTCCACTTT
TRBJ2-2 NA TRBV4-1 TRBD2 CASSQLLAGRTGELFF TGCGCCAGCAGCCAGCTATTAGCGGGACGGACCGGGGAGCTGTTTTTT
TRBJ1-2 NA TRBV5-1 TRBD1 CASSLGQGDDYGYTF TGCGCCAGCAGCCTGGGACAGGGGGACGACTATGGCTACACCTTC
TRBJ1-2 NA TRBV19 TRBD1 CASSPDRAYGYTF TGTGCCAGTAGTCCTGACAGGGCTTATGGCTACACCTTC
TRBJ1-2 NA TRBV18 TRBD1 CASSPGQDTGYGYTF TGTGCCAGCTCTCCGGGACAGGATACTGGTTATGGCTACACCTTC
TRBJ2-7 NA TRBV5-8 NA CASSNEYYEQYF TGTGCCAGCAGTAACGAGTACTACGAGCAGTACTTC
TRBJ2-3 few TRBV19 TRBD2 CASSMSSGRTDTQYF TGTGCCAGTAGTATGTCTAGCGGGAGAACAGATACGCAGTATTTT
TRBJ2-1 NA TRBV9 TRBD2 CASSVPSSGKPLSYNEQFF TGTGCCAGCAGCGTACCCTCGAGCGGGAAGCCCTTATCCTACAATGAGCAGTTCTTC
TRBJ2-3 few TRBV28 TRBD1 CASRPQGAPPTDTQYF TGTGCCAGCAGACCACAGGGGGCTCCCCCCACAGATACGCAGTATTTT
TRBJ1-4 NA TRBV9 TRBD1 CASSARTGDEKLFF TGTGCCAGCAGCGCGCGTACAGGGGACGAAAAACTGTTTTTT
TRBJ2-3 NA TRBV27 TRBD2 CASSGLAGGTSTDTQYF TGTGCCAGCAGCGGACTAGCGGGGGGCACGAGCACAGATACGCAGTATTTT
TRBJ2-2 NA TRBV11-3 TRBD2 CASSLVTSGSGDTGELFF TGTGCCAGCAGCTTAGTGACTAGCGGGAGTGGGGACACCGGGGAGCTGTTTTTT
TRBJ2-7 NA TRBV9 TRBD1 CASSLGQGKSYEQYF TGTGCCAGCAGCCTCGGACAGGGGAAGTCCTACGAGCAGTACTTC
TRBJ1-2 NA TRBV18 TRBD1 CASSPTGTGLYGYTF TGTGCCAGCTCACCGACCGGGACAGGCCTCTATGGCTACACCTTC
TRBJ2-7 NA TRBV5-6 TRBD1 CASSLRDRGYYEQYF TGTGCCAGCAGCTTGCGGGACAGGGGATACTACGAGCAGTACTTC
TRBJ2-5 NA TRBV25-1 NA CASSDRGRETQYF TGTGCCAGCAGTGATAGGGGTCGAGAGACCCAGTACTTC
TRBJ2-2 NA TRBV9 TRBD1 CASSVAGTGSGELFF TGTGCCAGCAGCGTAGCCGGGACAGGGTCCGGGGAGCTGTTTTTT